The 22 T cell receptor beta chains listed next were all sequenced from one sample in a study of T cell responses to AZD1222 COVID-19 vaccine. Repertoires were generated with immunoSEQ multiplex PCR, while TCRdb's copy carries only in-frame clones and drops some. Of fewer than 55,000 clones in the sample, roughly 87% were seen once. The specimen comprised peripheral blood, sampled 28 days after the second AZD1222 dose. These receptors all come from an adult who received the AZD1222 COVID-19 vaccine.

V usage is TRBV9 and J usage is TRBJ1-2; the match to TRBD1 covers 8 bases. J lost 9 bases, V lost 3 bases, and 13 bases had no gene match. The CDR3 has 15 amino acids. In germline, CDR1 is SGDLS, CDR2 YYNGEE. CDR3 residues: CASSGPDREGGRYTF. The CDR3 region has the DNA TGTGCCAGCAGCGGCCCGGACAGGGAGGGAGGCCGCTACACCTTC. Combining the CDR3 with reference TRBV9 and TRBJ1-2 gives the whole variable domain DSGVTQTPKHLITATGQRVTLRCSPRSGDLSVYWYQQSLDQGLQFLIQYYNGEERAKGNILERFSAQQFPDLHSELNLSSLELGDSALYFCASSGPDREGGRYTFGSGTRLTVV.

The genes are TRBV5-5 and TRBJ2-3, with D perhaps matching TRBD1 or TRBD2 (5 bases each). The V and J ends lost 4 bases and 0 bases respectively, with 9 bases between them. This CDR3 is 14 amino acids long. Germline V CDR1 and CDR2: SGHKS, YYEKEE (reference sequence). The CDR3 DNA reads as TGTGCCAGCAGCAACGGGGCTAGCACAGATACGCAGTATTTT. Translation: CASSNGASTDTQYF.

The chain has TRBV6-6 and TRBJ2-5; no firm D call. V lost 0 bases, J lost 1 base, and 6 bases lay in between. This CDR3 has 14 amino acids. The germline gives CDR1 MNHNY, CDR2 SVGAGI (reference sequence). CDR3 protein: CASSYSAGQETQYF. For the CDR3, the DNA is TGTGCCAGCAGTTACTCGGCAGGCCAAGAGACCCAGTACTTC.

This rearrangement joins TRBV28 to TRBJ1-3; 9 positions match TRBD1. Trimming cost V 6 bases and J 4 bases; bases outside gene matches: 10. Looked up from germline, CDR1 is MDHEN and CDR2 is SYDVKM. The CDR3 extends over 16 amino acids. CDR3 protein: CASSLPLGTGGNTIYF. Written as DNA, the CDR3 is TGTGCCAGCAGCCTCCCCCTCGGGACAGGGGGAAACACCATATATTTT.

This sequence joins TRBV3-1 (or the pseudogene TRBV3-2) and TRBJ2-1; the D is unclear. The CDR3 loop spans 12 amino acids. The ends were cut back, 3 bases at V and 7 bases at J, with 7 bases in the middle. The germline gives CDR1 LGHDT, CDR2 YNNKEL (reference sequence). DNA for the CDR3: TGTGCCAGCAGCCATGGGCGGAATGAGCAGTTCTTC. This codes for CASSHGRNEQFF.

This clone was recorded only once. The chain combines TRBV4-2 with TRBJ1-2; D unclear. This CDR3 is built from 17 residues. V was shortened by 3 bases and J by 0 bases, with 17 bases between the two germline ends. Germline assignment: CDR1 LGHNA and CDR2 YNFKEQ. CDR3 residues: CASSQQISGVSNYGYTF. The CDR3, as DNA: TGTGCCAGCAGCCAGCAAATATCGGGAGTTTCTAACTATGGCTACACCTTC.

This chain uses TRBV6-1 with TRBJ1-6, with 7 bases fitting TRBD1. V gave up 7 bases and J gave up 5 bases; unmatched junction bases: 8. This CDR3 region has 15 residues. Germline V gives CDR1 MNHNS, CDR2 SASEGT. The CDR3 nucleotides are TGTGCCAGCACCCTGACAGGGCTGAATAATTCACCCCTCCACTTT. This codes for CASTLTGLNNSPLHF.

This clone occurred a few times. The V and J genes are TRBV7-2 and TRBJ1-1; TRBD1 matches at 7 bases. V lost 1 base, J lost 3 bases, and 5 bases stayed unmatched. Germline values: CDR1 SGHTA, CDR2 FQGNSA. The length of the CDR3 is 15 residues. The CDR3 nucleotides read TGTGCCAGCAGCTTAGATATAGGGGGCCACACTGAAGCTTTCTTT. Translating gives CASSLDIGGHTEAFF.

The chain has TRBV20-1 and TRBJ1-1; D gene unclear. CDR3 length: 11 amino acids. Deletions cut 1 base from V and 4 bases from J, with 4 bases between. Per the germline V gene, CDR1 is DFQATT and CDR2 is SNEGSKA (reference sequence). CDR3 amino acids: CSARGPTEAFF. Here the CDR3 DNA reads TGCAGTGCTAGAGGCCCCACTGAAGCTTTCTTT.

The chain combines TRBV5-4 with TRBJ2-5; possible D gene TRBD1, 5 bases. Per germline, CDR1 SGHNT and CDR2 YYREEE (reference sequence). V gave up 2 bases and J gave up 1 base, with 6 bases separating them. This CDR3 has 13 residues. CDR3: CASSFRAQETQYF. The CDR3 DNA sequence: TGTGCCAGCAGCTTCAGGGCCCAAGAGACCCAGTACTTC.

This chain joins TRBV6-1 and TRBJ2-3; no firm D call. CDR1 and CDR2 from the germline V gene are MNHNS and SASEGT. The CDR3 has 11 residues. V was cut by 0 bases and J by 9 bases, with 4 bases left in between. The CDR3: CASSEASTQYF. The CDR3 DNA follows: TGTGCCAGCAGTGAAGCGAGCACGCAGTATTTT.

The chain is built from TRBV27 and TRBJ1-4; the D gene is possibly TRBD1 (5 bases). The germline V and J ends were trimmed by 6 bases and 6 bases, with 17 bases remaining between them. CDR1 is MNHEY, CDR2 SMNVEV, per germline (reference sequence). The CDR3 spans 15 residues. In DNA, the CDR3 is TGTGCCAGCAGCTGGACTCACGGGGGAGATGAAAAACTGTTTTTT. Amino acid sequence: CASSWTHGGDEKLFF.

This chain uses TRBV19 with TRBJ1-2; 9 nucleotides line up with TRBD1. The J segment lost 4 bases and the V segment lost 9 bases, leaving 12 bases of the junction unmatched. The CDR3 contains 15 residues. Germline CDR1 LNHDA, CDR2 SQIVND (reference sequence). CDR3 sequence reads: CASSATGGGLYGYTF. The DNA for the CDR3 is TGTGCCAGCAGTGCCACAGGGGGCGGACTCTATGGCTACACCTTC.

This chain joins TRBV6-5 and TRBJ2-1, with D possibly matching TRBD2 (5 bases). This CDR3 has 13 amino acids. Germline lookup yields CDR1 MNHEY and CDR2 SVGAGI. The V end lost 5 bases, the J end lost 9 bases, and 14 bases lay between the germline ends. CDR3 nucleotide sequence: TGTGCCAGCAGTACCCTAAGTCGGGGTGAGCAGTTCTTC. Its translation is CASSTLSRGEQFF.

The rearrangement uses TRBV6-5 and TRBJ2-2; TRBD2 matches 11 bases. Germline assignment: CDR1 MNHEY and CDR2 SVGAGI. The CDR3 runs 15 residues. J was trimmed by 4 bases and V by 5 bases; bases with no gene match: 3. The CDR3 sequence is CASSRSGGATGELFF. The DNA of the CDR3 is TGTGCCAGCAGTCGTAGCGGGGGGGCCACCGGGGAGCTGTTTTTT.

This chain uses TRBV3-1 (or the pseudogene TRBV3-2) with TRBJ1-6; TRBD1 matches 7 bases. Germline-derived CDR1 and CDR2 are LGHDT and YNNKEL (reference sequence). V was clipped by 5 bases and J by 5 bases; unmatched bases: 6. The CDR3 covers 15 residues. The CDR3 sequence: CASSARGTDNSPLHF. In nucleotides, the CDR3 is TGTGCCAGCAGCGCCCGGGGGACAGATAATTCACCCCTCCACTTT.

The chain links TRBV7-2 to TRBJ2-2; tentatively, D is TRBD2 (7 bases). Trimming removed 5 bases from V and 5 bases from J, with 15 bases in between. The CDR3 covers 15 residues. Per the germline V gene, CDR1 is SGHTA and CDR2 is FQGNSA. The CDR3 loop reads CASSLLGGATGELFF. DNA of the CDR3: TGTGCCAGCAGCCTTCTGGGGGGGGCGACCGGGGAGCTGTTTTTT.

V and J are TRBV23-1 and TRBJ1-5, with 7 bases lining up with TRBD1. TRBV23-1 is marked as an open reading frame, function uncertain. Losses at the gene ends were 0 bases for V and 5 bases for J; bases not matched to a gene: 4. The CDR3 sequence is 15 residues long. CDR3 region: CASSQSNRGDQPQHF. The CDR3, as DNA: TGCGCCAGCAGTCAATCGAACAGGGGAGATCAGCCCCAGCATTTT.

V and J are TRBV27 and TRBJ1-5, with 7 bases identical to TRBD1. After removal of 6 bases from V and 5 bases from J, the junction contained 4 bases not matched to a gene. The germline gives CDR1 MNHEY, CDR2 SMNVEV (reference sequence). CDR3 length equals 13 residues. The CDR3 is CASSVRGHQPQHF. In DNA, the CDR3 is TGTGCCAGCAGCGTTAGGGGGCATCAGCCCCAGCATTTT.

The CDR3 DNA reads TGTGCCAGTGGCTACAGGGCGGGGAACACTGAAGCTTTCTTT. This encodes CASGYRAGNTEAFF. V is TRBV19 and J is TRBJ1-1; perhaps TRBD1 as D (6 bases). The CDR3 has 14 residues. Germline values: CDR1 LNHDA, CDR2 SQIVND (reference sequence). V was clipped by 8 bases and J by 1 base, with 14 bases between them.

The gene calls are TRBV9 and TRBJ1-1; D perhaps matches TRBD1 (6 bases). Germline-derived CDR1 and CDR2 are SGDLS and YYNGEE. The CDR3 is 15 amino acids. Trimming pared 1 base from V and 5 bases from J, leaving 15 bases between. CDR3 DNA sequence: TGTGCCAGCAGCGTAACCACACAGGGCGGTACTGAAGCTTTCTTT. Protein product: CASSVTTQGGTEAFF.

The CDR3 loop reads CASSEPSLNRAEAFF. The CDR3 bases are TGTGCCAGCAGTGAACCGTCCCTTAACAGGGCTGAAGCTTTCTTT. The V gene is TRBV2, the J gene TRBJ1-1; tentatively, D is TRBD1 (6 bases). Germline CDR1 reads SNHLY; CDR2 reads FYNNEI. The CDR3 spans 15 residues. Trimming removed 2 bases at V and 6 bases at J, with 16 bases between.